Shown below are 22 T cell receptor beta chains from a single sample sequenced in a study of identical twins. TCRdb re-called the 5' RACE reads through MiXCR, storing one row per CDR3 protein. The repertoire holds fewer than 250,000 distinct CDR3 sequences, with roughly 7.5% as singletons. A further study also used this sample, focusing on yellow fever vaccine responses in identical twins.

The sequencing input was CD8+ T cells sorted from blood. The receptors originated from a woman in her late teens or twenties in good health.

This clonotype was counted at least ten times. This chain connects TRBV4-1 to TRBJ1-1; no clear D gene. V gave up 1 base and J gave up 4 bases, with 4 bases separating them. The germline V gene has CDR1 MGHRA and CDR2 YSYEKL. This CDR3 has 12 residues. As DNA, the CDR3 is TGCGCCAGCAGCCAAGTCGGCACTGAAGCTTTCTTT. It translates to CASSQVGTEAFF.

CDR3 residues: CASSKPGQGSSPLHF. The CDR3 DNA sequence: TGTGCCAGCAGCAAACCGGGACAGGGTAGTTCACCCCTCCACTTT. The chain carries TRBV16 and TRBJ1-6; the match to TRBD1 covers 9 bases. CDR3 size: 15 residues. V gave up 5 bases and J gave up 9 bases; unmatched junction bases: 8. Per the germline V gene, CDR1 is KGHSY and CDR2 is FQNENV.

This clonotype was found a few times. The chain has TRBV7-9 and TRBJ2-1, with a tentative D call TRBD2 (6 bases). V lost 1 base and J lost 0, with 13 bases in between. This CDR3 is 17 amino acids long. The germline V gene encodes CDR1 SEHNR and CDR2 FQNEAQ (reference sequence). The CDR3 nucleotides read TGTGCCAGCAGCTTAGGGGTTGCCGGGAGCTCCTACAATGAGCAGTTCTTC. Its translation is CASSLGVAGSSYNEQFF.

This clonotype has more than one count but fewer than ten. This sequence joins TRBV6-4 and TRBJ2-1; TRBD2 agrees at 8 bases. The CDR3 is made up of 15 amino acids. Germline lookup yields CDR1 MRHNA and CDR2 SNTAGT. V lost 3 bases to trimming and J lost 8 bases; unmatched junction nucleotides: 9. In nucleotides, the CDR3 is TGTGCCAGCAGTGATGACGGGACTAGTATCGATGAGCAGTTCTTC. The encoded protein is CASSDDGTSIDEQFF.

Only a few counts were recorded for this clonotype. This chain joins TRBV12-5 and TRBJ1-4, with D unresolved. Trimming removed 0 bases at V and 12 bases at J, with 8 bases between. Germline V gene data show CDR1 as LGHNT and CDR2 as FRNRAP. The CDR3 sequence is 12 residues long. The CDR3 nucleotides are TGTGCTAGTGGTTTGGTACCTGGCGAACTGTTTTTT. It codes for CASGLVPGELFF.

This clonotype occurred many times. The J gene is TRBJ1-1, the V gene TRBV3-1; the D is unclear. The germline gives CDR1 LGHDT, CDR2 YNNKEL (reference sequence). This CDR3 region has 13 residues. Trimming shortened V by 0 bases and J by 4 bases, and 6 bases separated the two germline ends. The CDR3 sequence: CASSQDEITEAFF. CDR3 DNA sequence: TGTGCCAGCAGCCAAGATGAGATCACTGAAGCTTTCTTT. The whole variable domain, filled in from reference TRBV3-1 and TRBJ1-1, reads DTAVSQTPKYLVTQMGNDKSIKCEQNLGHDTMYWYKQDSKKFLKIMFSYNNKELIINETVPNRFSPKSPDKAHLNLHINSLELGDSAVYFCASSQDEITEAFFGQGTRLTVV.

This clonotype was recorded a few times. J is TRBJ2-1 and V is TRBV9, with D tentatively TRBD2 (6 bases). Germline V gene sequence: CDR1 SGDLS, CDR2 YYNGEE. The CDR3 has 15 residues. V gave up 6 bases and J gave up 0 bases, with 13 bases separating them. In nucleotides, the CDR3 is TGTGCCAGCACCTTAGCGGCCGACTCCTACAATGAGCAGTTCTTC. Protein sequence: CASTLAADSYNEQFF.

This clonotype was observed many times. J is TRBJ2-2 and V is TRBV15; D uncertain. The V end was cut by 8 bases, the J end by 2 bases, with 12 bases between. CDR3 size: 14 residues. Germline assignment: CDR1 LNHNV and CDR2 YYDKDF (reference sequence). CDR3 protein: CATADKSNTGELFF. CDR3 DNA: TGTGCCACCGCTGACAAGAGTAACACCGGGGAGCTGTTTTTT.

In its sample, this clonotype was seen a few times. The rearrangement uses TRBV28 and TRBJ2-3; 8 bases fit TRBD1. V was pared by 5 bases and J by 9 bases, with 13 bases of the junction left unmatched. Germline V lookup: CDR1 MDHEN, CDR2 SYDVKM. This CDR3 spans 15 amino acids. Here the CDR3 DNA reads TGTGCCAGCAGTCCACCCCCGGACAGGGTGGGCACGCAGTATTTT. Protein: CASSPPPDRVGTQYF.

This clonotype has only a few counts. This chain uses TRBV12-3 or TRBV12-4 with TRBJ2-3; D uncertain. This CDR3 region has 12 residues. Trimming removed 5 bases at V and 3 bases at J, with 6 bases between. The CDR3 DNA is TGTGCCAGCAGTAGACTGACAGATACGCAGTATTTT. Its translation: CASSRLTDTQYF.

This clonotype was counted only a few times. The genes are TRBV4-1 and TRBJ2-7; 9 bases agree with TRBD2. V was pared by 4 bases and J by 1 base, with 5 bases of the junction left unmatched. Germline assignment: CDR1 MGHRA and CDR2 YSYEKL. The CDR3 covers 15 residues. This chain's CDR3 is CASSRASGMSYEQYF. The CDR3 bases are TGCGCCAGCAGCCGGGCTAGCGGGATGTCCTACGAGCAGTACTTC.

This clonotype appeared a few times. The chain is built from TRBV15 and TRBJ1-2, with 9 nucleotides matching TRBD1. CDR1 is LNHNV and CDR2 is YYDKDF in the germline V gene (reference sequence). The V and J ends lost 4 bases and 5 bases, in that order; junction bases with no gene match: 8. This CDR3 contains 15 residues. The CDR3 region has the DNA TGTGCCACCAGCACAATAACAGGGGGCGAATATGGCTACACCTTC. Amino acids: CATSTITGGEYGYTF.

This clonotype was observed a handful of times. The chain employs TRBV20-1 and TRBJ2-3, with D possibly TRBD2 on 7 matching bases. CDR1 and CDR2 (germline): DFQATT, SNEGSKA (reference sequence). Trimming took 8 bases from V and 4 from J, leaving 25 bases between them. The CDR3 contains 16 residues. CDR3 coding DNA: TGCAGTCCAGGGGAGGGGGGAGGGCCGGAGGCAGATACGCAGTATTTT. Translated, it gives CSPGEGGGPEADTQYF.

This chain uses TRBV9 with TRBJ1-2; tentatively, D is TRBD1 (5 bases). The CDR3 extends over 14 amino acids. Germline CDR1 SGDLS, CDR2 YYNGEE. The germline V and J ends were trimmed by 4 bases and 4 bases, with 14 bases remaining between them. CDR3 coding DNA: TGTGCCAGCAGCCCAGGGTCGGGCAGCTATGGCTACACCTTC. Translation gives CASSPGSGSYGYTF.

In this sample, this clonotype turned up a few times. The rearrangement joins TRBV11-2 to TRBJ2-7; D is perhaps TRBD1 (6 bases). Trimming removed 4 bases at V and 5 bases at J, with 15 bases between. The CDR3 runs to 14 residues. CDR1 is SGHAT and CDR2 is FQNNGV in the germline V gene. CDR3 DNA: TGTGCCAGCAGCTCTTATACAGGGATACACGAGCAGTACGTC. Encoded protein: CASSSYTGIHEQYV.

The chain has TRBV11-3 and TRBJ2-1; 12 nucleotides match TRBD2. This CDR3 has 16 residues. With 4 bases clipped from V and 4 bases from J, the junction kept 5 bases outside the gene matches. Germline CDR1 and CDR2: SGHNT and YENEEA. The DNA for the CDR3 is TGTGCCAGCAGCTCCTCGACTAGCGGGAGATACAATGAGCAGTTCTTC. Translation: CASSSSTSGRYNEQFF. Together with reference TRBV11-3 and TRBJ2-1, the CDR3 gives the full variable domain: EAGVVQSPRYKIIEKKQPVAFWCNPISGHNTLYWYLQNLGQGPELLIRYENEEAVDDSQLPKDRFSAERLKGVDSTLKIQPAELGDSAVYLCASSSSTSGRYNEQFFGPGTRLTVL.

The V call is TRBV29-1, the J call TRBJ2-7, with 10 bases lining up with TRBD2. Germline lookup yields CDR1 SQVTM and CDR2 ANQGSEA. CDR3 length equals 13 residues. V shed 6 bases, J shed 2 bases, and the junction held 4 bases outside the gene matches. CDR3 DNA: TGCAGCGTATCTAGCGGGAGCGCCTACGAGCAGTACTTC. Amino acids: CSVSSGSAYEQYF.

The CDR3 protein is CASSLIWSQSHGYTF. CDR3 coding DNA: TGTGCCAGCAGCTTAATTTGGTCTCAAAGCCATGGCTACACCTTC. V gene TRBV7-8 combines with J gene TRBJ1-2; D is uncertain. The length of the CDR3 is 15 residues. CDR1 is SGHVS and CDR2 is FQNEAQ in the germline V gene. The V gene lost 2 bases and the J gene lost 6 bases, with 16 bases spanning the gap. The variable domain in full, completed from reference TRBV7-8 and TRBJ1-2, reads GAGVSQSPRYKVAKRGQDVALRCDPISGHVSLFWYQQALGQGPEFLTYFQNEAQLDKSGLPSDRFFAERPEGSVSTLKIQRTQQEDSAVYLCASSLIWSQSHGYTFGSGTRLTVV.

The V call is TRBV10-3, the J call TRBJ2-3; 9 nucleotides align to TRBD1. This CDR3 has 16 amino acids. The germline V gene has CDR1 ENHRY and CDR2 SYGVKD. V trimming: 1 base; J trimming: 2 bases; junction bases outside the gene matches: 4. CDR3 region: CAISEFRDRVTDTQYF. CDR3 in DNA: TGTGCCATCAGTGAGTTCCGGGACAGGGTCACAGATACGCAGTATTTT.

V is TRBV6-1 and J is TRBJ2-3; 7 nucleotides align to TRBD2. CDR1 MNHNS and CDR2 SASEGT come from the germline V gene. CDR3 size: 14 residues. V shed 6 bases, J shed 4 bases, and the junction held 7 bases outside the gene matches. CDR3 sequence reads: CASRPSGAADTQYF. CDR3 coding DNA: TGTGCCAGCAGGCCCAGCGGGGCTGCAGATACGCAGTATTTT.

There are many counts of this clonotype. J is TRBJ1-1 and V is TRBV7-9; 9 bases align to TRBD1. V was pared by 5 bases and J by 3 bases, with 1 base of the junction left unmatched. From germline, CDR1 is SEHNR and CDR2 FQNEAQ (reference sequence). The CDR3 runs to 13 residues. The DNA of the CDR3 is TGTGCCAGCAGCCGGACAGGGGACACTGAAGCTTTCTTT. It codes for CASSRTGDTEAFF.

This clonotype was seen a few times. The genes are TRBV14 and TRBJ1-1; D is unresolved. The CDR3 extends over 15 amino acids. Germline CDR1 reads SGHDN; CDR2 reads FVKESK. V was clipped by 0 bases and J by 4 bases, with 12 bases between them. CDR3 coding DNA: TGTGCCAGCAGCCAAGAGGGGATCCCCCTCACTGAAGCTTTCTTT. It yields the protein CASSQEGIPLTEAFF.